The T cell receptor beta chain under discussion was sequenced for a study of T cells in Graves' hyperthyroidism and ophthalmopathy. Study-level findings and limits: Ophthalmopathy was predicted by the model a median of roughly 6.7 months ahead of onset. From stable hyperthyroidism, ophthalmopathy was separated by a 13 V-J model. Most clonotypes expanded in the thyroid (above 0.001) were also present in blood.

Any patient presenting with uncontrolled infection, other autoimmune disease, pregnancy or lactation was left out. This clonotype was recorded at least ten times. The target antigen is unknown. Amplification targeted TCR beta CDR3 regions from RNA transcripts. An initial round of RT-PCR targeting the TCR CDR3 relied on the HTBI primer set. TCRdb reprocessed the multiplex PCR reads with MiXCR, giving one entry per CDR3 protein. This sample has roughly 740,000 distinct CDR3 sequences, with roughly 17% found just once. Germline V gene sequence: CDR1 LGHDT, CDR2 YNNKEL (reference sequence). The CDR3 spans 15 residues. The V end lost 2 bases, the J end lost 3 bases, and 14 bases lay between the germline ends.

The sample consisted of blood. This receptor was identified in a man aged 18-30 years with Graves' hyperthyroidism. The rearrangement joins TRBV3-1 to TRBJ2-7, with D possibly matching TRBD1 (5 bases). The CDR3 spells CASSQRGRPHYEQYF. In DNA, the CDR3 is TGTGCCAGCAGCCAAAGGGGTCGCCCCCACTACGAGCAGTACTTC.